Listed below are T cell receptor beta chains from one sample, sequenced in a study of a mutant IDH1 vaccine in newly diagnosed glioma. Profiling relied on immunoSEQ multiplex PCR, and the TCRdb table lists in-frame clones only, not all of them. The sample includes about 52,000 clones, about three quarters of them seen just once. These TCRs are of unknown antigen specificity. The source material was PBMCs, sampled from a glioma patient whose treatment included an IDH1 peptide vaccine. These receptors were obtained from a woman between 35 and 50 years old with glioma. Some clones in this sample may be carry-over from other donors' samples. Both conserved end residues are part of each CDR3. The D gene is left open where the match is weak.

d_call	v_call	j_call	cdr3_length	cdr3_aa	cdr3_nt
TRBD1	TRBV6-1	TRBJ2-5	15	CASSRSGTGNPTQYF	TGTGCCAGCAGCAGATCCGGGACAGGTAACCCGACCCAGTACTTC
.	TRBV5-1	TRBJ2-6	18	CASSLAWTPNSGANVLTF	TGCGCCAGCAGCTTGGCGTGGACACCAAACTCTGGGGCCAACGTCCTGACTTTC
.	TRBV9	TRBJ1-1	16	CASSVATGTMNTEAFF	TGTGCCAGCAGCGTAGCTACAGGGACAATGAACACTGAAGCTTTCTTT
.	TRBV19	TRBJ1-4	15	CATRRDPGTNEKLFF	TGTGCCACCCGCCGGGATCCCGGGACTAATGAAAAACTGTTTTTT
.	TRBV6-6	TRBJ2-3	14	CASRTTGYTDTQYF	TGTGCCAGCAGGACCACAGGGTACACAGATACGCAGTATTTT
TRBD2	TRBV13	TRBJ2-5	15	CASSRSGRGLETQYF	TGTGCCAGCAGCCGTTCGGGGCGGGGGTTAGAGACCCAGTACTTC
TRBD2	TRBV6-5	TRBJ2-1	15	CASSYASGEYNEQFF	TGTGCCAGCAGTTACGCTAGCGGGGAATACAATGAGCAGTTCTTC
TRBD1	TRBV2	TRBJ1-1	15	CASSGPGQGNTEAFF	TGTGCCAGCAGTGGTCCGGGACAGGGGAACACTGAAGCTTTCTTT
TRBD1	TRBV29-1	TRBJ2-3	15	CSVDTPDRASDTQYF	TGCAGCGTTGATACCCCTGACAGGGCCTCAGATACGCAGTATTTT
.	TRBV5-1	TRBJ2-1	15	CASSSSGSSYNEQFF	TGCGCCAGCAGCTCCTCAGGGAGCTCCTACAATGAGCAGTTCTTC
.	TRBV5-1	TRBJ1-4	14	CASSGSGPGEKLFF	TGCGCCAGCAGCGGGTCAGGGCCAGGTGAAAAACTGTTTTTT
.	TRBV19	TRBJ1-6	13	CASSIKPNSPLHF	TGTGCCAGTAGTATCAAACCTAATTCACCCCTCCACTTT